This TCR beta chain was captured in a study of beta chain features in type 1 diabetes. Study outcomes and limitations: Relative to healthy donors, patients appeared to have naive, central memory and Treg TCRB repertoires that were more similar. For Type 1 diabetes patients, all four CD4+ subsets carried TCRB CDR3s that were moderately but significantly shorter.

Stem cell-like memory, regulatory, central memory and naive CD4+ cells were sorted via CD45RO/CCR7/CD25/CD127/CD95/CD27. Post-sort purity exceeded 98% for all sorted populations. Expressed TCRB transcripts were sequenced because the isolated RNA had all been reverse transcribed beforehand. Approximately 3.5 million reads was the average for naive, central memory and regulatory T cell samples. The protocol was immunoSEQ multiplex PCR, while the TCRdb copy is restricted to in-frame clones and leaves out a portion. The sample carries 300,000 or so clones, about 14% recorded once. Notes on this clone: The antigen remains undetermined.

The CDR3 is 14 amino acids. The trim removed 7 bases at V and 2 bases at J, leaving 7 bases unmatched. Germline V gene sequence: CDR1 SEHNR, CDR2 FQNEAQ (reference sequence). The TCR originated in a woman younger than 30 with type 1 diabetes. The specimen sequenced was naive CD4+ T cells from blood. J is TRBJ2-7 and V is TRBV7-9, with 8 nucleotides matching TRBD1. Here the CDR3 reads CASTHEGQAYEQYF. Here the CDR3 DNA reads TGTGCCAGCACTCACGAGGGACAGGCCTACGAGCAGTACTTC.